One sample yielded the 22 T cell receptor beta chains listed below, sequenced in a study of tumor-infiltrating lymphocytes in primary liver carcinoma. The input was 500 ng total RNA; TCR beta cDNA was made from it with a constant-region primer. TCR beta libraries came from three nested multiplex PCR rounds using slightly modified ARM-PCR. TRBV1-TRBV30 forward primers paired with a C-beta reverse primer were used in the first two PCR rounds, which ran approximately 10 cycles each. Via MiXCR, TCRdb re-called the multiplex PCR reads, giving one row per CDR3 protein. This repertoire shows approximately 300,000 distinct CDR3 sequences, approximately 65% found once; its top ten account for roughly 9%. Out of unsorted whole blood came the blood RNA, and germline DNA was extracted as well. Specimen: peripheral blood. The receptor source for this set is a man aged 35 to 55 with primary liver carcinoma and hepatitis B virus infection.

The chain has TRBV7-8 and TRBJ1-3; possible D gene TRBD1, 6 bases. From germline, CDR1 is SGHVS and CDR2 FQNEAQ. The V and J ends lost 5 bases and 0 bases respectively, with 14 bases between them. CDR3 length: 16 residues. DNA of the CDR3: TGTGCCAGCAGCACCTGGGACACTTCCTCTGGAAACACCATATATTTT. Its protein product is CASSTWDTSSGNTIYF.

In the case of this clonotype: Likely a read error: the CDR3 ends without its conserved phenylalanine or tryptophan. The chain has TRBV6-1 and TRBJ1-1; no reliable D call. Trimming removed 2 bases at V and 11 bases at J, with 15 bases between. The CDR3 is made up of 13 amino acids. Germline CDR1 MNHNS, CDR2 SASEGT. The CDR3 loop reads CASSEMTVSDAFY. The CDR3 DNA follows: TGTGCCAGCAGTGAAATGACGGTATCGGATGCTTTCTAT.

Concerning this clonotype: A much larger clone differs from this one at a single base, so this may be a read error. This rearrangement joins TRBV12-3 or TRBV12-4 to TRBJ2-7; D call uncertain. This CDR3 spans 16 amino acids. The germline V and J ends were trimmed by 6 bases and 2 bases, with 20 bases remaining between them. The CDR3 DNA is TGTGCCAGCAGCCCCTCCGAGTGGGCAGTCACCTACGAGCAGTACTTC. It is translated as CASSPSEWAVTYEQYF.

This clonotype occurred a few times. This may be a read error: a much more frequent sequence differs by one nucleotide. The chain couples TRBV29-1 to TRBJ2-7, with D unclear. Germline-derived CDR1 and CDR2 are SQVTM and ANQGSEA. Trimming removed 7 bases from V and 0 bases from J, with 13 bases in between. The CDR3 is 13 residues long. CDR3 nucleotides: TGCAGCGCCCGGGCACGTGGCTCCTACGAGCAGTACTTC. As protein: CSARARGSYEQYF.

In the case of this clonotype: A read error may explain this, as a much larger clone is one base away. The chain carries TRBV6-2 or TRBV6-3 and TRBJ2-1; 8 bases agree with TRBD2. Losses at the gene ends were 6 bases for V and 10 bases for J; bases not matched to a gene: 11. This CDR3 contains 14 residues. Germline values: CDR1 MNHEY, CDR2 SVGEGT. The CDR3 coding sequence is TGTGCCAGCAGACAACCGGGACTAGTAAAAGAGCAGTTCTTC. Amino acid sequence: CASRQPGLVKEQFF.

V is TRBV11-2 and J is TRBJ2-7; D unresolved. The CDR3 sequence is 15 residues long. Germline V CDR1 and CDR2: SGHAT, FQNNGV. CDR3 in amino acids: CGNSLILGSAYEQYF. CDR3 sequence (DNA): TGTGGCAACAGCTTAATCTTAGGATCAGCATATGAGCAGTACTTC.

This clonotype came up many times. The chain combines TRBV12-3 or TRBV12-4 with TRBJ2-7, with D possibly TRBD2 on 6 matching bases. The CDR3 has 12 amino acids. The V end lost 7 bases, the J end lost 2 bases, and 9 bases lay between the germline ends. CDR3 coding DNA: TGTGCCAGCACTGGCGGGGCCTACGAGCAGTACTTC. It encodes CASTGGAYEQYF.

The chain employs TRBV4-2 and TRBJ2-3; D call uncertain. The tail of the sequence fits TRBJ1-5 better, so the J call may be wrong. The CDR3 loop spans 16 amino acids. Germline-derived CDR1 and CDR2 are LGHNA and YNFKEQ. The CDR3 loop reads CASSQDWTQRTDTQHF. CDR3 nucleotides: TGTGCCAGCAGCCAAGATTGGACGCAGCGCACAGATACGCAGCATTTT.

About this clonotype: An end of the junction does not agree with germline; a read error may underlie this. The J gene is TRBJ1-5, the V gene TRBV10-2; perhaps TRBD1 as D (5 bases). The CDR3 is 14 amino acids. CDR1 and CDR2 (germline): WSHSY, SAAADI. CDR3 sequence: CASSEGGCDQLQHF. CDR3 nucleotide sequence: TGCGCCAGCAGTGAGGGGGGGTGTGATCAGCTCCAGCATTTT.

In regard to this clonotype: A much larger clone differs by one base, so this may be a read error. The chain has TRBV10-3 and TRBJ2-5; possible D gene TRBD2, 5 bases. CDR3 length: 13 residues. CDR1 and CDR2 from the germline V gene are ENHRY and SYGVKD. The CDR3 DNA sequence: TGTACCACGACCCCGGGGTGGCGGGAGACCCAGTACTTC. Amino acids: CTTTPGWRETQYF.

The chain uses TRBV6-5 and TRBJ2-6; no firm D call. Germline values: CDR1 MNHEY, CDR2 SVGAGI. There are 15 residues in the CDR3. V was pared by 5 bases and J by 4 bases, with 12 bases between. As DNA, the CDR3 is TGTGCCAGCAGTCGGACGGCCCACGGGGCCAACGTCCTGACTTTC. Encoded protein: CASSRTAHGANVLTF.

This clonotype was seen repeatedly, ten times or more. This chain's CDR3 is CASSQETRREQYF. In nucleotides, the CDR3 is TGCGCCAGCAGCCAAGAAACCCGAAGGGAGCAGTACTTC. This sequence joins TRBV4-3 and TRBJ2-7; D gene ambiguous. Germline CDR1 is LGHNA and CDR2 is YSLEER. This CDR3 is built from 13 residues. V shed 0 bases and J shed 7 bases, with 10 bases lying between them.

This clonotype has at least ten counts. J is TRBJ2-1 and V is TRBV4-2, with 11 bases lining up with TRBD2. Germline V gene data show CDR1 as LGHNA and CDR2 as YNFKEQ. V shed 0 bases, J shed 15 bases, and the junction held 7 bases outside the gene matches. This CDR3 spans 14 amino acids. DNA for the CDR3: TGTGCCAGCAGCCAAGAAGCTAGCGGGAGGTGGGTGTTCTTC. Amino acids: CASSQEASGRWVFF.

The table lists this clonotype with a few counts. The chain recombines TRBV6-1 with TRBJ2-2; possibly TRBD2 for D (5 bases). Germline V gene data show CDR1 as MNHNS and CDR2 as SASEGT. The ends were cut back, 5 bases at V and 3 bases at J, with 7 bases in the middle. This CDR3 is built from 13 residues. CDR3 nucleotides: TGTGCCAGCAGTACGAGGGACACCGGGGAGCTGTTTTTT. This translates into CASSTRDTGELFF.

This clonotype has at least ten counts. The CDR3 coding sequence is TGTGCCAGCAGTTATTCACGTCTAGCGGGGTTCTACAATGAGCAGTTCTTC. Its translation: CASSYSRLAGFYNEQFF. The rearrangement links TRBV6-2 or TRBV6-3 to TRBJ2-1; 9 nucleotides align to TRBD2. With 3 bases clipped from V and 3 bases from J, the junction kept 9 bases outside the gene matches. Germline CDR1 reads MNHEY; CDR2 reads SVGEGT. The CDR3 covers 17 residues.

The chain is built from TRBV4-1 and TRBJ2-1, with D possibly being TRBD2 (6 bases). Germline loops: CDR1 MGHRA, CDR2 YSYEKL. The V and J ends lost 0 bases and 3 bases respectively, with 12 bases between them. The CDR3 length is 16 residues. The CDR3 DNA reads TGCGCCAGCAGCCAAGAAGGGAGGAACTACTACAATGAGCAGTTCTTC. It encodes CASSQEGRNYYNEQFF.

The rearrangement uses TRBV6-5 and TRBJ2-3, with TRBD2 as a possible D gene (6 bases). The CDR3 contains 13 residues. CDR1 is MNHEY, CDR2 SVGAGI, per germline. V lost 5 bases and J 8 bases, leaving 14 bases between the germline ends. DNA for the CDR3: TGTGCCAGCAGTCAGATGGTCGGGGGTACGCAGTATTTT. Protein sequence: CASSQMVGGTQYF.

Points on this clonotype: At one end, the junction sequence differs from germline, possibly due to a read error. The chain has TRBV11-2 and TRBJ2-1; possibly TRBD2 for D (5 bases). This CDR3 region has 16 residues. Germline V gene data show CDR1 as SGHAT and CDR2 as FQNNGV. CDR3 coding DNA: TGTACCAGCAGCGATAGCGCAGCGGCACATTACAATGAACAGTTCTTC. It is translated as CTSSDSAAAHYNEQFF.

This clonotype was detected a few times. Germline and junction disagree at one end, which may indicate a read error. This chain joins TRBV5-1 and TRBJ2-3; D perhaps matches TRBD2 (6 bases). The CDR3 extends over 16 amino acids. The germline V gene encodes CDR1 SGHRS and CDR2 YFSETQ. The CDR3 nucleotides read TGCACCAGCAGCCCGCGGGGCGGACCCTCCACAGATACGCAGTATTTT. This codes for CTSSPRGGPSTDTQYF. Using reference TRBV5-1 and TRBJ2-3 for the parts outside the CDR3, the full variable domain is KAGVTQTPRYLIKTRGQQVTLSCSPISGHRSVSWYQQTPGQGLQFLFEYFSETQRNKGNFPGRFSGRQFSNSRSEMNVSTLELGDSALYLCTSSPRGGPSTDTQYFGPGTRLTVL.

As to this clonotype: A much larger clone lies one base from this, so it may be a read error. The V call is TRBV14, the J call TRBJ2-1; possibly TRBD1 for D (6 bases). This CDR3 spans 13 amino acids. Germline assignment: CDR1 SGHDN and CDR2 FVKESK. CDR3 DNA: TGTGCCAGCAGACCAGGACAGCTCAATGATCAGTTCTTC. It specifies CASRPGQLNDQFF.

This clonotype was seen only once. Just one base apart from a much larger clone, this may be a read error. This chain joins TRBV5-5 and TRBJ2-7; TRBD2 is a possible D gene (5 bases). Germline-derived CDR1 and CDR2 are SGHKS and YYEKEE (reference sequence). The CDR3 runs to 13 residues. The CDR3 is CVSSLGGTSEQYF. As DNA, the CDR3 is TGTGTCAGCAGCCTTGGAGGTACGTCGGAGCAGTACTTC.

The CDR3, as DNA: TGCGCCAGCAGCTGGGGAGCCGGGAGGGCCATCAATGAGCAGTTCTTC. This codes for CASSWGAGRAINEQFF. The chain is built from TRBV5-1 and TRBJ2-1; TRBD2 aligns across 8 bases. This CDR3 has 16 residues. Trimming at V came to 3 bases and at J to 6 bases, leaving 11 bases not matched to a gene. Looked up from germline, CDR1 is SGHRS and CDR2 is YFSETQ.